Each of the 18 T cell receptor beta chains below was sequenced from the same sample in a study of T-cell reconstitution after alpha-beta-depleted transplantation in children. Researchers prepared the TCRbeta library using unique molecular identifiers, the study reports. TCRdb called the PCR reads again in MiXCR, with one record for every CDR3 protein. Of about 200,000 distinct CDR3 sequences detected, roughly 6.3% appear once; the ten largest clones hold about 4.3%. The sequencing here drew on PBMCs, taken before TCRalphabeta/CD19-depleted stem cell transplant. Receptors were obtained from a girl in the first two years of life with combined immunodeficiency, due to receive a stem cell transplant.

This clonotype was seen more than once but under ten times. The CDR3 protein is CASSQELPGLAGGPTSYNEQFF. CDR3 sequence (DNA): TGTGCCAGCAGCCAGGAACTACCGGGACTAGCGGGAGGGCCAACTTCCTACAATGAGCAGTTCTTC. V is TRBV7-1 and J is TRBJ2-1; 16 nucleotides line up with TRBD2. TRBV7-1 is an ORF for which the function is uncertain. The CDR3 sequence is 22 residues long. J gave up 1 base and V 5 bases, and 17 bases lay outside the gene matches.

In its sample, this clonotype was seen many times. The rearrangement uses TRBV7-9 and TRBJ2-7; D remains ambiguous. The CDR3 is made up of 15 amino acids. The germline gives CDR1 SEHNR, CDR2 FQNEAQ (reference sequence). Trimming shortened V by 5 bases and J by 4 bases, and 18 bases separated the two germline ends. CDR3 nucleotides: TGTGCCAGCAGCCCCTGGTCATTTTATCCTTACGAGCAGTACTTC. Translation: CASSPWSFYPYEQYF.

CDR3: CASSQDLTSGNYEQYF. The CDR3 nucleotides are TGCGCCAGCAGCCAAGATCTTACTAGCGGGAACTACGAGCAGTACTTC. J is TRBJ2-7 and V is TRBV4-3, with 10 bases fitting TRBD2. V dropped 0 bases and J dropped 3; count of bases not matched to a gene: 5. The germline CDR1 and CDR2 sequences are LGHNA and YSLEER. This CDR3 comprises 16 residues.

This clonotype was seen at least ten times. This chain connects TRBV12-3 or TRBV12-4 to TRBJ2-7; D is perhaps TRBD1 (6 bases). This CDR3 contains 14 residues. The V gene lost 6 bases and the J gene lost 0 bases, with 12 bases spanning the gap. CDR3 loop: CASRDGQSSYEQYF. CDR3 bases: TGTGCCAGCAGAGATGGACAGAGCTCCTACGAGCAGTACTTC.

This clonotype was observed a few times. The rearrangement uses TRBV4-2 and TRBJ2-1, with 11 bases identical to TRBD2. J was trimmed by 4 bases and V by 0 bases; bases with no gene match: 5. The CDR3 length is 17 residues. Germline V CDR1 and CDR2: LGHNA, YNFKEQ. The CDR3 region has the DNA TGTGCCAGCAGCCAAGAGGGGGTAGCGGGGGGGTACAATGAGCAGTTCTTC. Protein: CASSQEGVAGGYNEQFF.

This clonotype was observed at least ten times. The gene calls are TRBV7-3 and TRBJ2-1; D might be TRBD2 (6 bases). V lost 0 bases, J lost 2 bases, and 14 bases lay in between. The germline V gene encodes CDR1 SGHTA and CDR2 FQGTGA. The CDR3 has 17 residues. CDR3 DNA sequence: TGTGCCAGCAGCTTAACAACACGGGACTCCCCCTACAATGAGCAGTTCTTC. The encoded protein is CASSLTTRDSPYNEQFF.

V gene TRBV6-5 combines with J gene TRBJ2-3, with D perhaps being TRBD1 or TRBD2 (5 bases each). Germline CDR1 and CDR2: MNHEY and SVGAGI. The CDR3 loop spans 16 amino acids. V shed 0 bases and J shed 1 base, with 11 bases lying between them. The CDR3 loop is CASSYSGPLGTDTQYF. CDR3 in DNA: TGTGCCAGCAGTTACTCGGGACCATTAGGCACAGATACGCAGTATTTT.

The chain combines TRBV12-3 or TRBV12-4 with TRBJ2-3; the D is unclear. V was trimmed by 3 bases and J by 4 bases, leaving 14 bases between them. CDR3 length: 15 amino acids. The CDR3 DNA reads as TGTGCCAGCAGTTTCGCCCTCGGAAGCGCAGATACGCAGTATTTT. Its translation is CASSFALGSADTQYF.

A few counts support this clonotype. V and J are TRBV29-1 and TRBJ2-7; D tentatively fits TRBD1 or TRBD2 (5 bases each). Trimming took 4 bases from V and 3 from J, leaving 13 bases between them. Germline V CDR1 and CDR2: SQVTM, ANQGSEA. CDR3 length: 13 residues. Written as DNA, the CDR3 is TGCAGCGTTGTCCCCAGGGAGAACTACGAGCAGTACTTC. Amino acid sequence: CSVVPRENYEQYF.

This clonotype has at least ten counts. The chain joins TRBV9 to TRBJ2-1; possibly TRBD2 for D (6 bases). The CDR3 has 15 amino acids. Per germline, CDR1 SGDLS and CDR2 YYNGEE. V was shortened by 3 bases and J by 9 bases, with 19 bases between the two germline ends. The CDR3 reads CASSERAGRMVEQFF. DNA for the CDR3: TGTGCCAGCAGCGAGAGGGCAGGGAGGATGGTTGAGCAGTTCTTC.

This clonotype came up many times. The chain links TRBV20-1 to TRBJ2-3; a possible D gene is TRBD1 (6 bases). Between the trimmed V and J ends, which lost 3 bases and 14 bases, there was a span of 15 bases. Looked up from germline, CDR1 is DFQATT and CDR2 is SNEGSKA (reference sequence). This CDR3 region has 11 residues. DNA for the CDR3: TGCAGTGCTAGGAGGGGAGTCAGGGGGTATTTT. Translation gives CSARRGVRGYF.

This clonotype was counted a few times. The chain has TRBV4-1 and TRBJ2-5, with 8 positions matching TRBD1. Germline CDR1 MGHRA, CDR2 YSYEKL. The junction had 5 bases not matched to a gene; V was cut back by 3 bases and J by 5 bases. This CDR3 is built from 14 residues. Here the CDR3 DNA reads TGCGCCAGCAGCCACCAGACAGGGGCCGAGACCCAGTACTTC. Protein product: CASSHQTGAETQYF.

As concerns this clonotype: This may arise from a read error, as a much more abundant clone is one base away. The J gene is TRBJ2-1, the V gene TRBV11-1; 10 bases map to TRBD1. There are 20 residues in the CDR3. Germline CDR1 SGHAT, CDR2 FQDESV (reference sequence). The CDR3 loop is CASSTPLDRGHVYSYNERFF. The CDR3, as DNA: TGTGCCAGCAGCACACCGCTCGACAGGGGGCATGTCTACTCCTACAATGAGCGGTTCTTC.

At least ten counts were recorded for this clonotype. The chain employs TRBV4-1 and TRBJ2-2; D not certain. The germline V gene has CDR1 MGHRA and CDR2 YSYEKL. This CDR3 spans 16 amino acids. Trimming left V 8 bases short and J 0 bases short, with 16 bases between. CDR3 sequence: CASAQRAAANTGELFF. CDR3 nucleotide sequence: TGCGCCAGCGCCCAACGGGCAGCTGCGAACACCGGGGAGCTGTTTTTT.

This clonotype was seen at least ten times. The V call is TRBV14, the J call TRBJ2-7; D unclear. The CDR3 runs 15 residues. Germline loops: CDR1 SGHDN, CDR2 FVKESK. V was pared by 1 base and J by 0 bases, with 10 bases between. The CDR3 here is CASSQGYVSSYEQYF. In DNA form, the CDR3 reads TGTGCCAGCAGCCAAGGTTACGTATCCTCCTACGAGCAGTACTTC.

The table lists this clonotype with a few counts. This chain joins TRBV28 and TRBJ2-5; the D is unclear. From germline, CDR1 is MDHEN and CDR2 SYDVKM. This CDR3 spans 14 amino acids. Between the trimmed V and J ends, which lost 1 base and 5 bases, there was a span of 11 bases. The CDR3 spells CASSLYTEMETQYF. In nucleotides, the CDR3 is TGTGCCAGCAGTTTATACACCGAAATGGAGACCCAGTACTTC.

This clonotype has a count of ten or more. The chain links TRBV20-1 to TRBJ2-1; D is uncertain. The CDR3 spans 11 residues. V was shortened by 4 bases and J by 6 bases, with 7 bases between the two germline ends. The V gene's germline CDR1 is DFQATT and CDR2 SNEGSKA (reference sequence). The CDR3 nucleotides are TGCAGTGCTACCCCCACCAATGAGCAGTTCTTC. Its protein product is CSATPTNEQFF.

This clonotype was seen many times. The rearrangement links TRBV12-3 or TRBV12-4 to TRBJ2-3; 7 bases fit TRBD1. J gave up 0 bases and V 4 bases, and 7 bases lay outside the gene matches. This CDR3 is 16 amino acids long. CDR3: CASSSTGEGSTDTQYF. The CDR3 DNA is TGTGCCAGCAGTTCTACAGGGGAAGGGAGCACAGATACGCAGTATTTT.